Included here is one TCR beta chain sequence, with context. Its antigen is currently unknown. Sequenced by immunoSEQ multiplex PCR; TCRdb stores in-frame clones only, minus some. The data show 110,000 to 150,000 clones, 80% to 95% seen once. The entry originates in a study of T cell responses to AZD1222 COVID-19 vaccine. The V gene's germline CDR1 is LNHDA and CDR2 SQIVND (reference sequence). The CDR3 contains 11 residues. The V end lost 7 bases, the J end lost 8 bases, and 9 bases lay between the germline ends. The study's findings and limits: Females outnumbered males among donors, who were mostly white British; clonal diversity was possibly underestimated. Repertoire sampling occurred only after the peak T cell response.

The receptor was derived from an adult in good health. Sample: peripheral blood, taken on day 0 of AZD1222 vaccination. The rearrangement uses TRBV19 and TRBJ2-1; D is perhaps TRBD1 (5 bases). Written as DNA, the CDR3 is TGTGCCAGTAAACAAGGGGATGAGCAGTTCTTC. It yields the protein CASKQGDEQFF.